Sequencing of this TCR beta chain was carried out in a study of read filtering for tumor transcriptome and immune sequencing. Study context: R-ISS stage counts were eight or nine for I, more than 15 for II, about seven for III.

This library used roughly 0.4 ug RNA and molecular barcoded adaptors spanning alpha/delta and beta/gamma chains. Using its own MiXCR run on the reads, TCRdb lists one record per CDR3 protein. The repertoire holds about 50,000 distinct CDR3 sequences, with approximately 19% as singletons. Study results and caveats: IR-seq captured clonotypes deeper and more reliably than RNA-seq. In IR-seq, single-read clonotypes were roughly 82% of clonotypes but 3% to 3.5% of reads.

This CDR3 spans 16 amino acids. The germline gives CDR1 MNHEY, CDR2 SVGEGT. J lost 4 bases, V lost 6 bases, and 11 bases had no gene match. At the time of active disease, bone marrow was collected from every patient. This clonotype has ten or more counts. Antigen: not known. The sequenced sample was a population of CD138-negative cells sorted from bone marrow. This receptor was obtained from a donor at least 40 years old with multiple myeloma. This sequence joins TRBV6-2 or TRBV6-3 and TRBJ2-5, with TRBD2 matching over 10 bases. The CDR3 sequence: CASSQFQLAGSETQYF. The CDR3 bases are TGTGCCAGCAGCCAATTCCAACTAGCGGGATCAGAGACCCAGTACTTC.